This T cell receptor (beta chain) originates from a study of blood T cell repertoires in COVID-19 (dated by TCRdb to 2020 to 2022). Study-wide context: Samples covering the acute and convalescent phases of COVID-19 were provided by collaborators in the United States, Italy and Spain. The dataset comprised deeply sampled blood TCRbeta repertoires from subjects exposed to, actively infected with, or recovered from COVID-19. The material from the prospective study consisted of cDNA or gDNA derived from T cells, B-cell-depleted T cells, or PBMCs. HLA class I and class II types, where available, came from metadata supplied by the sample provider rather than from assay-based typing. The sample metadata nearly always contained a de-identified subject ID, COVID-19 status, age in years and sex. The repertoires were released in a freely available public database intended as a resource for research on the immune response to SARS-CoV-2. Samples came from the ongoing ImmuneRACE study (first 160 participants) plus 1,254 subjects from 6 global collaborators. The research as a whole found: How much clinical and demographic metadata was included differed by source and by participant, and the metadata was provided uncurated.

A note on this clone: Its antigen is not yet known. The input lacks base qualities; no much larger clone sits a single base away.

CDR3 length: 13 amino acids, cysteine to phenylalanine. Kept here is only the CDR3 DNA, which spans 39 bases and is read in frame from base 1. In the germline V gene, CDR1 corresponds to SQVTM and CDR2 to ANQGSEA. V loses 4 bases at its end and J loses 2 bases; junction bases beyond the gene matches: 4. Whole blood was collected in K2EDTA tubes by collaborating institutions according to the institutions' own protocols. For TCRbeta analysis, collaborator samples were shipped as frozen whole blood, as isolated PBMCs, or as DNA extracted from either sample type. The immunoSEQ Assay, a bias-controlled multiplex PCR, was used to amplify TCRbeta CDR3 regions from genomic DNA. The published analysis was carried out like this. The number of nucleated cells in each sample was estimated from the amplification of reference gene primers within the assay. To quantify the absolute abundance of each unique TCRbeta CDR3 rearrangement, sequence reads were collapsed and filtered. For each sample, productive Simpson clonality was calculated as the square root of Simpson's diversity index across productive rearrangements. TCRdb provides this immuneACCESS table in a form limited to in-frame rearrangements. Some clones are lacking; in checked studies, under half of them reflect an unresolved V gene, and why the rest are absent is not known. D and trimming were read from the DNA, whereas the V and J calls and clone size are those reported in that table. For this sample there are about 120,000 clones; approximately 74% appear just once. 5.5% of the sample goes to the ten largest clones.

The sequence was obtained from a man aged 55 to 70 with acute or convalescent COVID-19. The sequence links TRBV29-1 to TRBJ2-5; TRBD1 matches 7 bases in the middle. Sequencing used peripheral blood. The CDR3 protein sequence reads: CSVVGGSQETQYF. The nucleotide sequence reads as follows: TGCAGCGTTGTAGGGGGCTCTCAAGAGACCCAGTACTTC. Supplemented by the reference TRBV29-1 and TRBJ2-5 proteins around the CDR3, the complete variable domain is SAVISQKPSRDICQRGTSLTIQCQVDSQVTMMFWYRQQPGQSLTLIATANQGSEATYESGFVIDKFPISRPNLTFSTLTVSNMSPEDSSIYLCSVVGGSQETQYFGPGTRLLVL.